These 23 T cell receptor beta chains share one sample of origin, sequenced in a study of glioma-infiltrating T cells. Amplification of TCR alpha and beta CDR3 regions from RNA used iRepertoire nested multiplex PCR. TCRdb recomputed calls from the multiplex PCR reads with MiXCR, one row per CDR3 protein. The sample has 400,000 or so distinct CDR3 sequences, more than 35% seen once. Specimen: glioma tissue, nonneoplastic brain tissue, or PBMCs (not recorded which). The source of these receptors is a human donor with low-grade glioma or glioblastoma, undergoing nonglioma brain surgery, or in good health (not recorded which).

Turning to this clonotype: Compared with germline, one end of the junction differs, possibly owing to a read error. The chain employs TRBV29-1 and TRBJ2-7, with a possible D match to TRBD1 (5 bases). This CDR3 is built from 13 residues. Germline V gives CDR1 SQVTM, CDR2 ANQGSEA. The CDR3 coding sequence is TGCAGCGTTGAAGCAGGGATTCCCTACGGGCAGTACTTC. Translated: CSVEAGIPYGQYF.

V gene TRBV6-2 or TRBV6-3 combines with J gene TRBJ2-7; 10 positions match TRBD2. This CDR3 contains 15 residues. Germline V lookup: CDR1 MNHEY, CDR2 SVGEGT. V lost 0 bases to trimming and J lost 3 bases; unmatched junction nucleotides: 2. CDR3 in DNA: TGTGCCAGCAGTTACTCCCTAGCGGGAGTCTACGAGCAGTACTTC. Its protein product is CASSYSLAGVYEQYF.

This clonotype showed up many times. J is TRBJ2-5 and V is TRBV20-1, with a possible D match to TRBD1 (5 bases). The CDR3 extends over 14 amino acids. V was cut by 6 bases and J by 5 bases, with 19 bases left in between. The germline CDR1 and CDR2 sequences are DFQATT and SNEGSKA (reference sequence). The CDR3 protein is CSAPKGSVMETQYF. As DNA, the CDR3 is TGCAGTGCGCCCAAGGGGTCGGTAATGGAGACCCAGTACTTC.

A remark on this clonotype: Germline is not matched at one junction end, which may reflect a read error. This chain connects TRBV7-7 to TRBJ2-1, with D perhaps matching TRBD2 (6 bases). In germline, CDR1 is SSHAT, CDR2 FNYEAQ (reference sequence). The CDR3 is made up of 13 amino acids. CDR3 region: CASSLDRDSEQFF. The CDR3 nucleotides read TGTGCTAGCAGCTTAGACCGGGACTCCGAGCAGTTCTTC.

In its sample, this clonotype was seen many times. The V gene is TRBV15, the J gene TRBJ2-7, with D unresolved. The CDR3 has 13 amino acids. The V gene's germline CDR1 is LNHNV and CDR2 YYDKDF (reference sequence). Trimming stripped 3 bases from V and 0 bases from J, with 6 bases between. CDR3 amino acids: CATSREFSYEQYF. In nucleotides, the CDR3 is TGTGCCACCAGCAGGGAGTTCTCCTACGAGCAGTACTTC.

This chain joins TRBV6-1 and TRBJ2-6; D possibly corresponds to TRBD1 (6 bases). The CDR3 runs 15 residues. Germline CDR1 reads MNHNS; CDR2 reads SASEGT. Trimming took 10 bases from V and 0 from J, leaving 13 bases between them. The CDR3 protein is CATMDSPSGANVLTF. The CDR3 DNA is TGTGCCACCATGGACAGCCCCTCTGGGGCCAACGTCCTGACTTTC.

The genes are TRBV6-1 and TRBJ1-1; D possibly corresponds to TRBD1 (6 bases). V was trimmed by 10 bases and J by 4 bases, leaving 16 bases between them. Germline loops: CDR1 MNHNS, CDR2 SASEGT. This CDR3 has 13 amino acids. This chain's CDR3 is CAIRLGGGTEAFF. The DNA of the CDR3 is TGTGCCATCAGATTAGGGGGTGGCACTGAAGCTTTCTTT.

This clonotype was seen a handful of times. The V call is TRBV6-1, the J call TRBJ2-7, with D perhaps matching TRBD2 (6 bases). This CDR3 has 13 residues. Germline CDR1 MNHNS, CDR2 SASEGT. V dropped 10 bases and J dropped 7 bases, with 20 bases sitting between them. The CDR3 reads CATHPGTPREQYF. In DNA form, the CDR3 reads TGTGCCACCCATCCGGGGACTCCAAGGGAGCAGTACTTC.

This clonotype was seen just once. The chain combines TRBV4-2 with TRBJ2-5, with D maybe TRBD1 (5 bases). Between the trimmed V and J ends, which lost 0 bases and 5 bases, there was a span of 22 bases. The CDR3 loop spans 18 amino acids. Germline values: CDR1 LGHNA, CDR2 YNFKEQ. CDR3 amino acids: CASSQDDGGMTVLETQYF. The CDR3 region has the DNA TGTGCCAGCAGCCAAGATGATGGTGGTATGACAGTATTGGAGACCCAGTACTTC.

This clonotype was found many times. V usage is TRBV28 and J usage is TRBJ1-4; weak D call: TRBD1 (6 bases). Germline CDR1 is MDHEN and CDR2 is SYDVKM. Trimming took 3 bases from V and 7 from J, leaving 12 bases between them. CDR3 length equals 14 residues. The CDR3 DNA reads TGTGCCAGCAGTTTCGGGGGCAGGGGTGAAAAACTGTTTTTT. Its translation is CASSFGGRGEKLFF. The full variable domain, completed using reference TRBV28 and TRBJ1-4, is DVKVTQSSRYLVKRTGEKVFLECVQDMDHENMFWYRQDPGLGLRLIYFSYDVKMKEKGDIPEGYSVSREKKERFSLILESASTNQTSMYLCASSFGGRGEKLFFGSGTQLSVL.

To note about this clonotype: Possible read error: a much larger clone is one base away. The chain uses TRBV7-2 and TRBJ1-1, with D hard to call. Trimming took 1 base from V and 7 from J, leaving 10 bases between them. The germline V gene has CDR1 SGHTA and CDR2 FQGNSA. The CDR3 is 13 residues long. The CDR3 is CASSLGRLNEAFF. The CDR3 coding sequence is TGTGCCAGCAGCTTAGGCAGGCTCAATGAAGCTTTCTTT.

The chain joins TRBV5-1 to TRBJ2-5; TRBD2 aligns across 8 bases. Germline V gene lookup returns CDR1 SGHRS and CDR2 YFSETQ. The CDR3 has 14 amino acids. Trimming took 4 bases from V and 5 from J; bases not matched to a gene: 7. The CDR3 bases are TGCGCCAGCAGCCCGGGGGGGATACCGGAGACCCAGTACTTC. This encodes CASSPGGIPETQYF.

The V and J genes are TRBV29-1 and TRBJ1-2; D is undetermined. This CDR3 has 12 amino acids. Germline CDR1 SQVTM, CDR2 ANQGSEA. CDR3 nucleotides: TGCAGTTGCCTTAGGGTTAACTATGGCTACACCTTC. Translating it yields CSCLRVNYGYTF.

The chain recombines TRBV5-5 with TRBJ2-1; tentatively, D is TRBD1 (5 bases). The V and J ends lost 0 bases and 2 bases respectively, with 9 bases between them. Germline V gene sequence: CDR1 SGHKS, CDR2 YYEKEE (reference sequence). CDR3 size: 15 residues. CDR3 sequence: CASSLDRLPYNEQFF. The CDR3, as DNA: TGTGCCAGCAGCTTGGACAGGCTCCCCTACAATGAGCAGTTCTTC.

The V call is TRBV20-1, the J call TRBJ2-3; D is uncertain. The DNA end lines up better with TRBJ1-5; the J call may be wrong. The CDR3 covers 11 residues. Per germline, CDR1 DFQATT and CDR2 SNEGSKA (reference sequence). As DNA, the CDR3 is TGCAGTGCTAGTCATGGGGATACGCAGCATTTT. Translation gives CSASHGDTQHF.

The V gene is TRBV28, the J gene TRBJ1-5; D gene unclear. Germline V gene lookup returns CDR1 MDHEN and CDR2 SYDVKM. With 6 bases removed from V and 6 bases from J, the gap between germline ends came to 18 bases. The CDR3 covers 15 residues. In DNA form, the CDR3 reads TGTGCCAGCAGAATCCCGACATGGCGAAGTCAGCCCCAGCATTTT. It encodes CASRIPTWRSQPQHF.

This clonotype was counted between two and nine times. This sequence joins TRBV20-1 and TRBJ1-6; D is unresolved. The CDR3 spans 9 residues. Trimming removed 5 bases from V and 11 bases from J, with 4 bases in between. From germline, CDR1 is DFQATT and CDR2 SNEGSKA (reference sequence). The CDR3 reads CSAGAPLHF. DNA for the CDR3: TGCAGTGCTGGGGCACCCCTCCACTTT.

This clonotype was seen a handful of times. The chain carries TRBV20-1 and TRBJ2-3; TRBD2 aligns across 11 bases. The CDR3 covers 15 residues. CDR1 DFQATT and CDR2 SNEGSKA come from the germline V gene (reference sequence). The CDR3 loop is CTPGVAGGSTDTQYF. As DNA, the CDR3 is TGCACCCCCGGGGTAGCGGGAGGGAGCACAGATACGCAGTATTTT.

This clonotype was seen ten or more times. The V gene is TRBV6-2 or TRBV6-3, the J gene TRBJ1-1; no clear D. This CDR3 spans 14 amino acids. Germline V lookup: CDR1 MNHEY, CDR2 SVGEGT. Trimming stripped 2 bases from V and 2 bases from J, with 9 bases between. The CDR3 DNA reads TGTGCCAGCAGTTACACGTCGCGAAACACTGAAGCTTTCTTT. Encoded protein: CASSYTSRNTEAFF.

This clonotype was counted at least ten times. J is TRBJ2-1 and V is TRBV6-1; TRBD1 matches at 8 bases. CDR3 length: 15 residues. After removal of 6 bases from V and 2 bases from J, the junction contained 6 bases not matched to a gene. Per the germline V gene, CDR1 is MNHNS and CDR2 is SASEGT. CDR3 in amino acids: CASSPDRGTYNEQFF. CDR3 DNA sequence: TGTGCCAGCAGCCCCGACAGGGGAACCTACAATGAGCAGTTCTTC.

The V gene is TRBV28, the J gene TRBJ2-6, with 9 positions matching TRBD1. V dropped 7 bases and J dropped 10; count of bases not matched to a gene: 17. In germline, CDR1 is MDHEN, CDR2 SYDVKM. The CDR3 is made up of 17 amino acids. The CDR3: CASTTGGSVSGVNVLTF. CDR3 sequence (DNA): TGTGCCAGCACGACAGGGGGAAGTGTTTCTGGGGTTAACGTCCTGACTTTC.

In DNA form, the CDR3 reads TGCAGTGCTAGGGGGAGCGGGGGAGGCTCCTACGAGCAGTACTTC. The encoded protein is CSARGSGGGSYEQYF. The chain couples TRBV20-1 to TRBJ2-7; 8 nucleotides line up with TRBD2. Germline V gene lookup returns CDR1 DFQATT and CDR2 SNEGSKA (reference sequence). This CDR3 has 15 residues. V lost 3 bases, J lost 0 bases, and 7 bases stayed unmatched.

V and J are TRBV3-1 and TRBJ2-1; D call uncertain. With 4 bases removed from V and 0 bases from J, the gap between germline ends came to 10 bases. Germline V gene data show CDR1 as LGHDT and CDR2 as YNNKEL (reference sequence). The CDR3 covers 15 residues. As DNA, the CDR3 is TGTGCCAGCAGCCCGACCCCGAGCTCCTACAATGAGCAGTTCTTC. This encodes CASSPTPSSYNEQFF.